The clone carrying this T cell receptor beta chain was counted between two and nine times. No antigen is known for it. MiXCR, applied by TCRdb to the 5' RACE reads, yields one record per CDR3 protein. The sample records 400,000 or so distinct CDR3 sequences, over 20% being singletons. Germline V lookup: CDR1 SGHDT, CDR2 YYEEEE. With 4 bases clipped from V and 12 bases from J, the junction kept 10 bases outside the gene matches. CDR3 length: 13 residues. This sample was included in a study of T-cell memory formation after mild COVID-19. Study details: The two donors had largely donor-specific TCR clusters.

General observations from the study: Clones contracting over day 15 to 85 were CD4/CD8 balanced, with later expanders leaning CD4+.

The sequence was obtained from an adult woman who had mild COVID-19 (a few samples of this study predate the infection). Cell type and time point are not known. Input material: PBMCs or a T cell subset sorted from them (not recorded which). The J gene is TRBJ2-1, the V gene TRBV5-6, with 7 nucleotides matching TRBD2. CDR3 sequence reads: CASSLFDRGGQFF. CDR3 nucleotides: TGTGCCAGCAGCCTCTTCGATCGCGGGGGGCAGTTCTTC. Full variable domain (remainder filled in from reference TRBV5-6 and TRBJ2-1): DAGVTQSPTHLIKTRGQQVTLRCSPKSGHDTVSWYQQALGQGPQFIFQYYEEEERQRGNFPDRFSGHQFPNYSSELNVNALLLGDSALYLCASSLFDRGGQFFGPGTRLTVL.